Here is one T cell receptor beta chain with its context. This may stem from a read error, because a much larger clone lies one nucleotide away. With 4 bases clipped from V and 2 bases from J, the junction kept 4 bases outside the gene matches. CDR1 is SEHNR, CDR2 FQNEAQ, per germline (reference sequence). The CDR3 runs 14 residues. Amplification yielded TCR beta CDR3 regions, with RNA transcripts as the source. An initial round of RT-PCR targeting the TCR CDR3 relied on the HTBI primer set. MiXCR was run by TCRdb on the multiplex PCR reads, yielding one entry per CDR3 protein. The sample lists nearly 750,000 distinct CDR3 sequences; around a third were seen once. These data are taken from a study of T cells in Graves' hyperthyroidism and ophthalmopathy.

Sample: blood. The chain links TRBV7-9 to TRBJ2-7; 8 bases map to TRBD1. The clonotype comes from a woman aged 40-49 years with Graves' hyperthyroidism. The CDR3 DNA is TGTGCCAGCAGCTGGGGACAGGAGACCTACGAGCAGTACTTC. This codes for CASSWGQETYEQYF. The full variable domain, completed using reference TRBV7-9 and TRBJ2-7, is DTGVSQNPRHKITKRGQNVTFRCDPISEHNRLYWYRQTLGQGPEFLTYFQNEAQLEKSRLLSDRFSAERPKGSFSTLEIQRTEQGDSAMYLCASSWGQETYEQYFGPGTRLTVT.